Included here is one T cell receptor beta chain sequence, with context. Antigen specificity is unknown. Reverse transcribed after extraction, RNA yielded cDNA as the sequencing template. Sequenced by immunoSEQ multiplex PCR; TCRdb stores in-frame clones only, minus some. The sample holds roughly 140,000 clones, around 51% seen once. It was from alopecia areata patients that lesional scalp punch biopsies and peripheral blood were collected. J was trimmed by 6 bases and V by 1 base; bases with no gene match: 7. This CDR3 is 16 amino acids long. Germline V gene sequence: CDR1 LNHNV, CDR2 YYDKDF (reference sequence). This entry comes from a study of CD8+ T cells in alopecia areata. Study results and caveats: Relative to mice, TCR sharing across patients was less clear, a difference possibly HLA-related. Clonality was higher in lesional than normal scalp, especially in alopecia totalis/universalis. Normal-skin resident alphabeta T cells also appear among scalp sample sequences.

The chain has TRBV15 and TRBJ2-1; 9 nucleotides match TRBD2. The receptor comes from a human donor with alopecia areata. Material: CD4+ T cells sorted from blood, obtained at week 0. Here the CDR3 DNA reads TGTGCCACCAGCAGAGGAGGACTAGCGTACCTCAATGAGCAGTTCTTC. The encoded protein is CATSRGGLAYLNEQFF.